This T cell receptor beta chain was profiled in a study of cytomegalovirus exposure and HLA in healthy donors. Study results and caveats: Researchers catalogued approximately 170 TCR beta chains as cytomegalovirus-associated. It was found in a later analysis that first-cohort TCR clusters tended to co-occur in the 90 to 150 validation repertoires.

V lost 1 base and J 0 bases, leaving 8 bases between the germline ends. Germline CDR1 reads SGHTS; CDR2 reads YDEGEE. The CDR3 runs to 16 residues. In the case of this clone: Its specificity is not known.

Assay used: immunoSEQ multiplex PCR; TCRdb lists only in-frame clones, some missing. The repertoire has 100,000 to 120,000 clones, 86% of them found once; the top ten carry about 4%. V is TRBV5-8 and J is TRBJ1-6; D is ambiguous. Source material: PBMCs. This sequence originates from a woman aged 18-29 years in good health and CMV-seropositive. This chain's CDR3 is CASSLSENSYNSPLHF. DNA of the CDR3: TGTGCCAGCAGCTTGAGCGAGAACTCCTATAATTCACCCCTCCACTTT.